Sequencing of this T cell receptor (beta chain) was carried out in a study of blood T cell repertoires in COVID-19. At the level of the study: The United States, Italy and Spain supplied acute and convalescent COVID-19 samples.

V was clipped by 1 base and J by 0 bases; unmatched bases: 3. Germline CDR1 reads SGHTA; CDR2 reads FQGTGA. The CDR3 loop spans 15 amino acids. The table came from immunoSEQ multiplex PCR; TCRdb's copy has only in-frame clones and leaves some out. The sample has fewer than 350,000 clones; around 87% are singletons. V usage is TRBV7-3 and J usage is TRBJ2-7; TRBD2 matches at 7 bases. The origin of this receptor is a woman aged 18 to 35 with acute COVID-19. Sequencing used PBMCs or T cells enriched from blood (not recorded which). CDR3 DNA sequence: TGTGCCAGCAGCTTAAAGCGGGAAAACTCCTACGAGCAGTACTTC. This translates into CASSLKRENSYEQYF. Based on the CDR3 plus reference TRBV7-3 and TRBJ2-7, the full variable domain is GAGVSQTPSNKVTEKGKYVELRCDPISGHTALYWYRQSLGQGPEFLIYFQGTGAADDSGLPNDRFFAVRPEGSVSTLKIQRTERGDSAVYLCASSLKRENSYEQYFGPGTRLTVT.